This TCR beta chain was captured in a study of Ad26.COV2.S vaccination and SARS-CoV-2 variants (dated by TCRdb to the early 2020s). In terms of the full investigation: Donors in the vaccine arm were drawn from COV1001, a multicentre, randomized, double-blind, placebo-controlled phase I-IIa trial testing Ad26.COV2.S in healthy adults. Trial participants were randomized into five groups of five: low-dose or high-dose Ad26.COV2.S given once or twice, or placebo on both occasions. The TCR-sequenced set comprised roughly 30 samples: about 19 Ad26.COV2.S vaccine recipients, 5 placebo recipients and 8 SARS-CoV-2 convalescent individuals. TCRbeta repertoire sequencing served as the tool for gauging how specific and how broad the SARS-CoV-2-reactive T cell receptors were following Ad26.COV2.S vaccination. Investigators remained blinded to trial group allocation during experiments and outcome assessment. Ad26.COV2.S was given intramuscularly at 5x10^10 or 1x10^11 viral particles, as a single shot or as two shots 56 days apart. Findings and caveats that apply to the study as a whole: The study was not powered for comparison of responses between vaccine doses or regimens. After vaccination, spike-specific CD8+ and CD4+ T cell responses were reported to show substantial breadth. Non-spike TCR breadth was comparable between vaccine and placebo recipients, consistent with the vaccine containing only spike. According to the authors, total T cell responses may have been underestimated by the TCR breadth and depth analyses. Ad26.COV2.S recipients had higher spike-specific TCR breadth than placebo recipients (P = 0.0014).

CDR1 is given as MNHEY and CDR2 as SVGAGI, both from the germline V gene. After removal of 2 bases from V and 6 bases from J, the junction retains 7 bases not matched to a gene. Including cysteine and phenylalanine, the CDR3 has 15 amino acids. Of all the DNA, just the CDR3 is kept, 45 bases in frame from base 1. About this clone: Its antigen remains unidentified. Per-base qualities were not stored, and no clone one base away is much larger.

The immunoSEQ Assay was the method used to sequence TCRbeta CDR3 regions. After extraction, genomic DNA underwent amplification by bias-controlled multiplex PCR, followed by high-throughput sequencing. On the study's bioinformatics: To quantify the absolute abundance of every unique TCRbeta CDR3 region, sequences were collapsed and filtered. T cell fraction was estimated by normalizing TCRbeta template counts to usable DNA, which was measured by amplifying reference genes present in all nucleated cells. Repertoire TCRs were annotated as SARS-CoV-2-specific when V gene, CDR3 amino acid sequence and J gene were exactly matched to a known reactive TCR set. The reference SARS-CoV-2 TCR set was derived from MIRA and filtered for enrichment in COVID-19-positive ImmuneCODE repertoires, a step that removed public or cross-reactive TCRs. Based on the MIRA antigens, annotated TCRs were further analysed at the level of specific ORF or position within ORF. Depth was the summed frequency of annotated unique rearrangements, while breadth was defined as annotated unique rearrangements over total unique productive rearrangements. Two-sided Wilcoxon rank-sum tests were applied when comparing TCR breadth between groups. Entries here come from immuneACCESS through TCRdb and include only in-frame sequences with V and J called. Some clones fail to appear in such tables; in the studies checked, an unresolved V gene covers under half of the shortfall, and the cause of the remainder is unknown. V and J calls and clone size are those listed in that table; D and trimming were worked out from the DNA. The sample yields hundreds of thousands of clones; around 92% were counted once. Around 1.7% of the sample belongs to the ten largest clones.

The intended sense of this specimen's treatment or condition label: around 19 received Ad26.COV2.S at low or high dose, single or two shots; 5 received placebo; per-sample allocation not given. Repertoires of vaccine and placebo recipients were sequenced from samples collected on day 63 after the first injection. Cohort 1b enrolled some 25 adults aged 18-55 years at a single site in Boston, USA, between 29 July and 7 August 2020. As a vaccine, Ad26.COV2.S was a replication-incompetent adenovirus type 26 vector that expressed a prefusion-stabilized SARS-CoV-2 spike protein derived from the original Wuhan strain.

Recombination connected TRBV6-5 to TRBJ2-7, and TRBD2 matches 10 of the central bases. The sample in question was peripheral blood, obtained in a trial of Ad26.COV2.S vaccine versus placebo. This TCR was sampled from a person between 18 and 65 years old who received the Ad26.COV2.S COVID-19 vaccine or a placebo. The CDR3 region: CASSYTSGLAAEQYF. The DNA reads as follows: TGTGCCAGCAGTTACACATCCGGACTAGCGGCCGAGCAGTACTTC.